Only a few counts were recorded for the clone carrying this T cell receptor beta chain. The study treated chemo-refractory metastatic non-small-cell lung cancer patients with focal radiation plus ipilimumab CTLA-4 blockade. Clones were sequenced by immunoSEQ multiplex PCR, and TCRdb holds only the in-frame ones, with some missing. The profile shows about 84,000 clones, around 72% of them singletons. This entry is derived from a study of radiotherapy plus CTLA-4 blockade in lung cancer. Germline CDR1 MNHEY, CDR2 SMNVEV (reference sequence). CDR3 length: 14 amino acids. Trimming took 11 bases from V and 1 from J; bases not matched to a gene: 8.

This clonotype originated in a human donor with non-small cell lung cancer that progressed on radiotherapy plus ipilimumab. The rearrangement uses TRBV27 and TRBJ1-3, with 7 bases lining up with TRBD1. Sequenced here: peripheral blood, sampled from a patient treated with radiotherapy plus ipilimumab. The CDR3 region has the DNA TGTGCCTCCAGGGGGAGCCTATCTGGAAACACCATATATTTT. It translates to CASRGSLSGNTIYF.